These 17 T cell receptor beta chains originate from one sample sequenced in a study of blood T cell repertoires in COVID-19. The repertoire was sequenced with immunoSEQ multiplex PCR; TCRdb's copy has only in-frame clones and lacks some. The data hold approximately 210,000 clones, with more than 65% observed a single time. Sequenced material: peripheral blood. The source is a woman of 80 years or more with acute or convalescent COVID-19.

The chain links TRBV5-5 to TRBJ1-2; possibly TRBD1 for D (6 bases). V was trimmed by 0 bases and J by 3 bases, leaving 15 bases between them. The CDR3 loop spans 16 amino acids. From germline, CDR1 is SGHKS and CDR2 YYEKEE (reference sequence). The CDR3 nucleotides are TGTGCCAGCAGCTTGGACCCCACGGGACAAGACTATGGCTACACCTTC. This encodes CASSLDPTGQDYGYTF. Full variable domain (missing parts from reference TRBV5-5 and TRBJ1-2): DAGVTQSPTHLIKTRGQQVTLRCSPISGHKSVSWYQQVLGQGPQFIFQYYEKEERGRGNFPDRFSARQFPNYSSELNVNALLLGDSALYLCASSLDPTGQDYGYTFGSGTRLTVV.

The CDR3 DNA sequence: TGTGCCACCAGCAGAGTAGGGGGGGGCACAGATACGCAGTATTTT. It is translated as CATSRVGGGTDTQYF. The chain is built from TRBV15 and TRBJ2-3, with D possibly being TRBD2 (7 bases). Germline CDR1 reads LNHNV; CDR2 reads YYDKDF (reference sequence). This CDR3 is 15 amino acids long. Trimming stripped 1 base from V and 1 base from J, with 9 bases between.

The J gene is TRBJ1-2, the V gene TRBV5-1; TRBD1 matches 7 bases. Losses at the gene ends were 0 bases for V and 6 bases for J; bases not matched to a gene: 11. Germline CDR1 is SGHRS and CDR2 is YFSETQ. This CDR3 region has 16 residues. The CDR3 region has the DNA TGCGCCAGCAGCTTGGACGGCAGGGGGAACGTCGATGGCTACACCTTC. Its translation: CASSLDGRGNVDGYTF.

V is TRBV6-5 and J is TRBJ1-2, with 7 nucleotides matching TRBD1. After removal of 2 bases from V and 8 bases from J, the junction contained 5 bases not matched to a gene. The CDR3 length is 13 residues. Germline values: CDR1 MNHEY, CDR2 SVGAGI. CDR3 sequence: CASSYGTEPGYTF. CDR3 DNA sequence: TGTGCCAGCAGTTACGGGACAGAGCCGGGCTACACCTTC.

The V and J genes are TRBV27 and TRBJ1-5; D is unresolved. The germline V and J ends were trimmed by 6 bases and 0 bases, with 15 bases remaining between them. Germline CDR1 reads MNHEY; CDR2 reads SMNVEV (reference sequence). The CDR3 runs 16 residues. The CDR3 DNA reads as TGTGCCAGCAGCCCGCGGCAAGCTTATAGCAATCAGCCCCAGCATTTT. As protein: CASSPRQAYSNQPQHF.

The chain links TRBV6-5 to TRBJ1-2; 8 positions match TRBD1. V trimming: 5 bases; J trimming: 4 bases; junction bases outside the gene matches: 6. This CDR3 contains 14 residues. Germline loops: CDR1 MNHEY, CDR2 SVGAGI. The CDR3 sequence: CASSPGQAFYGYTF. CDR3 nucleotides: TGTGCCAGCAGTCCGGGACAGGCGTTCTATGGCTACACCTTC.

The DNA of the CDR3 is TGTGCCAGTAGCTTGGGGGGGCGAAGAGCTTTCTTT. Its protein product is CASSLGGRRAFF. The chain combines TRBV19 with TRBJ1-1, with D possibly matching TRBD1 (6 bases). Germline V gene data show CDR1 as LNHDA and CDR2 as SQIVND (reference sequence). V was trimmed by 6 bases and J by 10 bases, leaving 15 bases between them. The length of the CDR3 is 12 residues. The full variable domain, its missing parts supplied by reference TRBV19 and TRBJ1-1, is DGGITQSPKYLFRKEGQNVTLSCEQNLNHDAMYWYRQDPGQGLRLIYYSQIVNDFQKGDIAEGYSVSREKKESFPLTVTSAQKNPTAFYLCASSLGGRRAFFGQGTRLTVV.

This rearrangement joins TRBV4-1 to TRBJ1-6; D is possibly TRBD1 (6 bases). The germline V and J ends were trimmed by 5 bases and 6 bases, with 14 bases remaining between them. The CDR3 length is 15 residues. CDR1 is MGHRA, CDR2 YSYEKL, per germline. CDR3 amino acids: CASSDKDRTNSPLHF. As DNA, the CDR3 is TGCGCCAGCAGCGACAAAGACAGGACTAATTCACCCCTCCACTTT.

The chain employs TRBV9 and TRBJ2-5; maybe TRBD1 (6 bases). This CDR3 is built from 14 residues. CDR1 is SGDLS, CDR2 YYNGEE, per germline. V gave up 0 bases and J gave up 4 bases, with 10 bases separating them. Written as DNA, the CDR3 is TGTGCCAGCAGCGTAGGGACAGTCCGAGAGACCCAGTACTTC. As protein: CASSVGTVRETQYF. The entire variable domain, with the rest obtained from reference TRBV9 and TRBJ2-5, is as follows: DSGVTQTPKHLITATGQRVTLRCSPRSGDLSVYWYQQSLDQGLQFLIQYYNGEERAKGNILERFSAQQFPDLHSELNLSSLELGDSALYFCASSVGTVRETQYFGPGTRLLVL.

The chain couples TRBV19 to TRBJ1-2; 7 positions match TRBD1. V shed 5 bases and J 4 bases; nucleotides not matched to a gene: 7. The CDR3 is 14 amino acids. Germline lookup yields CDR1 LNHDA and CDR2 SQIVND (reference sequence). The CDR3 spells CASSPRTGGYGYTF. CDR3 DNA: TGTGCCAGTAGTCCCCGGACAGGCGGCTATGGCTACACCTTC. The full variable domain, with the rest looked up from reference TRBV19 and TRBJ1-2, is DGGITQSPKYLFRKEGQNVTLSCEQNLNHDAMYWYRQDPGQGLRLIYYSQIVNDFQKGDIAEGYSVSREKKESFPLTVTSAQKNPTAFYLCASSPRTGGYGYTFGSGTRLTVV.

This chain uses TRBV7-2 with TRBJ2-3; the D gene is possibly TRBD2 (6 bases). Trimming removed 5 bases at V and 2 bases at J, with 14 bases between. The CDR3 consists of 15 residues. Germline assignment: CDR1 SGHTA and CDR2 FQGNSA. In nucleotides, the CDR3 is TGTGCCAGCAGCAACGGAGGGCAGACCACAGATACGCAGTATTTT. This translates into CASSNGGQTTDTQYF.

V and J are TRBV5-1 and TRBJ2-1; TRBD2 matches 11 bases. This CDR3 region has 17 residues. V lost 1 base and J lost 7; bases outside the gene matches: 10. Germline CDR1 is SGHRS and CDR2 is YFSETQ. CDR3 DNA sequence: TGCGCCAGCAGCTTGAATAGCGGGGGGGCCGGTATGAATGAGCAGTTCTTC. It encodes CASSLNSGGAGMNEQFF.

The chain has TRBV3-1 (or the pseudogene TRBV3-2) and TRBJ1-6; TRBD1 is a possible D gene (6 bases). This CDR3 is 19 amino acids long. Trimming removed 1 base from V and 7 bases from J, with 23 bases in between. The germline gives CDR1 LGHDT, CDR2 YNNKEL (reference sequence). CDR3 DNA sequence: TGTGCCAGCAGCCAAGTCCTCGGGCGGGGGGCCCAACCCAATTCACCCCTCCACTTT. Its translation: CASSQVLGRGAQPNSPLHF.

V usage is TRBV11-2 and J usage is TRBJ1-2; D remains ambiguous. Germline values: CDR1 SGHAT, CDR2 FQNNGV. This CDR3 spans 14 amino acids. Trimming removed 5 bases at V and 8 bases at J, with 18 bases between. For the CDR3, the DNA is TGTGCCAGCAGCCCTCACCCGACCCCGGGAGGCTACACCTTC. The encoded protein is CASSPHPTPGGYTF.

The chain is built from TRBV5-8 and TRBJ1-2, with TRBD1 as a possible D gene (6 bases). The length of the CDR3 is 15 residues. Germline V gene sequence: CDR1 SGHTS, CDR2 YDEGEE. Trimming left V 3 bases short and J 7 bases short, with 19 bases between. The CDR3, as DNA: TGTGCCAGCAGCTCCGGACGGGACACATTCTCTGGCTACACCTTC. This translates into CASSSGRDTFSGYTF.

As regards this clone: At the DNA level, this CDR3 is encoded by other sequences in the same sample as well. V gene TRBV28 combines with J gene TRBJ1-6, with 7 bases matching TRBD1. Germline V gives CDR1 MDHEN, CDR2 SYDVKM. V lost 2 bases, J lost 3 bases, and 4 bases stayed unmatched. CDR3 length: 16 residues. The CDR3 region has the DNA TGTGCCAGCAGTTTAAGAGGGGGCATCTATAATTCACCCCTCCACTTT. Amino acids: CASSLRGGIYNSPLHF. Full variable domain (rest looked up from reference TRBV28 and TRBJ1-6): DVKVTQSSRYLVKRTGEKVFLECVQDMDHENMFWYRQDPGLGLRLIYFSYDVKMKEKGDIPEGYSVSREKKERFSLILESASTNQTSMYLCASSLRGGIYNSPLHFGNGTRLTVT.

A few counts support this clone. The chain joins TRBV5-6 to TRBJ1-1, with 10 positions matching TRBD1. This CDR3 is built from 14 residues. The germline CDR1 and CDR2 sequences are SGHDT and YYEEEE. With 4 bases clipped from V and 4 bases from J, the junction kept 4 bases outside the gene matches. The CDR3 bases are TGTGCCAGCAGCCTCCGGACAGGGGGCACTGAAGCTTTCTTT. Encoded protein: CASSLRTGGTEAFF.